This T cell receptor beta chain was retrieved from a study of shared clonotypes between healthy human individuals. Across the study: Researchers drew samples from two women and three men aged 18 to 49. The study used three CD4 naive, three CD4 memory, two CD8 naive and one CD8 memory plate per donor.

The table came from immunoSEQ multiplex PCR; TCRdb's copy has only in-frame clones and leaves some out. The profile shows 2 million to 2.5 million clones, almost 96% of them singletons. Germline values: CDR1 MGHRA, CDR2 YSYEKL. Trimming left V 4 bases short and J 8 bases short, with 20 bases between. This CDR3 is 16 amino acids long. Regarding this clone: Its antigen remains unknown.

Study results and limitations: Roughly 5.3% of naive CD4 clonotypes were common to four donors.

Sequencing input: naive CD4+ T cells sorted from blood. Subset here: CD45RA+ positively selected. The TCR comes from a man between 18 and 29 years old in good health. This chain connects TRBV4-1 to TRBJ1-4; D possibly corresponds to TRBD1 (5 bases). The CDR3, as DNA: TGCGCCAGCAGCCGACCCGCCCGGGACGGGGGGGAAAAACTGTTTTTT. It specifies CASSRPARDGGEKLFF.